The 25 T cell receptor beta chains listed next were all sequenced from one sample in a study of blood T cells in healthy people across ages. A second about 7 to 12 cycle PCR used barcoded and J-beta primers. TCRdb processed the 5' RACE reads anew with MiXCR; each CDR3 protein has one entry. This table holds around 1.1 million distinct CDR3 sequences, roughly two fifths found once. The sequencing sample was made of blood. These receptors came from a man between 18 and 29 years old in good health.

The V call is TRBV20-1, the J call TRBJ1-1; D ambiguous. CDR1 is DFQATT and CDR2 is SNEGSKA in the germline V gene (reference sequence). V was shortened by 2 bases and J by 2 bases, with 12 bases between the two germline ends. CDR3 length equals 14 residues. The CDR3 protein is CSARMGASNTEAFF. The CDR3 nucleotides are TGCAGTGCTAGAATGGGTGCCAGCAACACTGAAGCTTTCTTT.

The CDR3 spells CASSYRTASYNEQFF. The CDR3 DNA sequence: TGTGCCAGCAGTTACCGGACAGCCTCCTACAATGAGCAGTTCTTC. V and J are TRBV6-2 or TRBV6-3 and TRBJ2-1; the D gene is possibly TRBD1 (6 bases). Germline-derived CDR1 and CDR2 are MNHEY and SVGEGT. There are 15 residues in the CDR3. Trimming pared 2 bases from V and 0 bases from J, leaving 8 bases between.

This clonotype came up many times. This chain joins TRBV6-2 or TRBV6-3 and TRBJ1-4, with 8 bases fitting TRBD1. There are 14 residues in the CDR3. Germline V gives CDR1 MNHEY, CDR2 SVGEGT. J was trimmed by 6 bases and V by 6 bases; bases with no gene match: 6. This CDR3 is CASSSGTGYEKLFF. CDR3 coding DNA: TGTGCCAGCAGCTCCGGGACAGGCTATGAAAAACTGTTTTTT.

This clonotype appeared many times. The CDR3 spells CSAYRTGQIYGYTF. In DNA form, the CDR3 reads TGCAGTGCTTACCGGACAGGACAGATCTATGGCTACACCTTC. V is TRBV20-1 and J is TRBJ1-2, with 7 bases fitting TRBD1. The V gene end was trimmed by 5 bases and the J gene end by 4 bases; junction bases not matched to a gene: 10. Per the germline V gene, CDR1 is DFQATT and CDR2 is SNEGSKA (reference sequence). The CDR3 consists of 14 residues.

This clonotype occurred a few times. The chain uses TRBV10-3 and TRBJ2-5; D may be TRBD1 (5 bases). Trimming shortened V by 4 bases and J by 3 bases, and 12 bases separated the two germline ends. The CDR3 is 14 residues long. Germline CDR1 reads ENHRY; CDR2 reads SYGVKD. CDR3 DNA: TGTGCCATCAGTGGCAATCAGGGAAAAGAGACCCAGTACTTC. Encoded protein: CAISGNQGKETQYF.

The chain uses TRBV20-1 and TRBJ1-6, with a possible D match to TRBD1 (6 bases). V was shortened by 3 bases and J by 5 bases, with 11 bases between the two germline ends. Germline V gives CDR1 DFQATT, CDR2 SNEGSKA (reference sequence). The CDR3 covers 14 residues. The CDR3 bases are TGCAGTGCTAGTGCGGGACAACATAATTCACCCCTCCACTTT. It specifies CSASAGQHNSPLHF.

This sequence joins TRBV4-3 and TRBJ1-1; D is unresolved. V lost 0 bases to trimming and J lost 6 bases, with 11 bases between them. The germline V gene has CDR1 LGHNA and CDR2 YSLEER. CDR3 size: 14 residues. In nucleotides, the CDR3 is TGCGCCAGCAGCCAAGAAACGGGAAACGCTGAAGCTTTCTTT. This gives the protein CASSQETGNAEAFF.

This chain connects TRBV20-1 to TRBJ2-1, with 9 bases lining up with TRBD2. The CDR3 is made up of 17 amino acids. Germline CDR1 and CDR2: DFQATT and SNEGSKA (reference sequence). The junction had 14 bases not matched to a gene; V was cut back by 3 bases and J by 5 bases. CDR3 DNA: TGCAGTGCTAGTCCCTTCGGTAGCGGGAGCTTAAACAATGAGCAGTTCTTC. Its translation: CSASPFGSGSLNNEQFF.

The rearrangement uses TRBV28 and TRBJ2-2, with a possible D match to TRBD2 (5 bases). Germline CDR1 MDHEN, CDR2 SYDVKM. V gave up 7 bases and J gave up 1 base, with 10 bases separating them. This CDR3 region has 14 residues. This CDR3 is CASKAAGNTGELFF. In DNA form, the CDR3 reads TGTGCCAGCAAAGCGGCGGGGAACACCGGGGAGCTGTTTTTT.

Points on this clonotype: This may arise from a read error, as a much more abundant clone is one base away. The CDR3 protein is CSAGRQGSVNYGYTF. Here the CDR3 DNA reads TGCAGTGCTGGGCGACAGGGCTCTGTTAACTATGGCTACACCTTC. V usage is TRBV20-1 and J usage is TRBJ1-2, with 7 positions matching TRBD1. Trimming removed 5 bases from V and 1 base from J; junction bases left unmatched: 10. CDR1 and CDR2 (germline): DFQATT, SNEGSKA (reference sequence). This CDR3 has 15 amino acids.

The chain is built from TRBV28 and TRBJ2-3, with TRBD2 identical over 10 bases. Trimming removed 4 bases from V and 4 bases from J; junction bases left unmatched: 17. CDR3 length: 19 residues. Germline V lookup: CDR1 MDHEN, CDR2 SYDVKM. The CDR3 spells CASSSNGLAAPKWADTQYF. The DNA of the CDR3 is TGTGCCAGCAGTTCCAACGGACTAGCGGCGCCGAAGTGGGCAGATACGCAGTATTTT.

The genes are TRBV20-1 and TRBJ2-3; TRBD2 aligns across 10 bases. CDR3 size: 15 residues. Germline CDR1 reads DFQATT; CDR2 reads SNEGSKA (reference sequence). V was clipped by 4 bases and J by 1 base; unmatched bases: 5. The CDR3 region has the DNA TGCAGTGCTAAGGATCTAGCGGGGGGCACAGATACGCAGTATTTT. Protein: CSAKDLAGGTDTQYF.

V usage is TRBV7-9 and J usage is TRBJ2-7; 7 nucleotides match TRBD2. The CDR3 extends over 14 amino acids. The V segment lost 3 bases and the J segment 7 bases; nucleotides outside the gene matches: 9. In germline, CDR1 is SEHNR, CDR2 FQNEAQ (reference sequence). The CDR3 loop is CASSFAGANNEQYF. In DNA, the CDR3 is TGTGCCAGCAGCTTCGCGGGAGCGAACAATGAGCAGTACTTC.

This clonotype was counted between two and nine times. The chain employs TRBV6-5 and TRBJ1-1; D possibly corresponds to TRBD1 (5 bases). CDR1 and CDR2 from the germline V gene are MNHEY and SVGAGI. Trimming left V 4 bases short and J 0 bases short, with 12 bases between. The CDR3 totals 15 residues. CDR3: CASSSPGRLNTEAFF. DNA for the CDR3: TGTGCCAGCAGTTCCCCGGGACGGCTGAACACTGAAGCTTTCTTT.

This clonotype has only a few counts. The CDR3 nucleotides read TGTGCCAGCAGTTCCGAGGGCTGGACTCGCGGGGGGTCCTTAGAAGAGACCCAGTACTTC. Its translation: CASSSEGWTRGGSLEETQYF. The rearrangement uses TRBV6-2 or TRBV6-3 and TRBJ2-5; 8 bases fit TRBD2. The J segment lost 3 bases and the V segment lost 4 bases, leaving 22 bases of the junction unmatched. The CDR3 runs to 20 residues. Germline V gene data show CDR1 as MNHEY and CDR2 as SVGEGT.

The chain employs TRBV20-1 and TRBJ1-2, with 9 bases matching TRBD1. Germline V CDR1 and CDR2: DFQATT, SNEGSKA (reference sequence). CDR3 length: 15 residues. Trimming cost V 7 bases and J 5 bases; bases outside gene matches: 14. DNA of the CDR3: TGCAGTGGTATAGACACAGGGGGCGGAGGGTATGGCTACACCTTC. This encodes CSGIDTGGGGYGYTF.

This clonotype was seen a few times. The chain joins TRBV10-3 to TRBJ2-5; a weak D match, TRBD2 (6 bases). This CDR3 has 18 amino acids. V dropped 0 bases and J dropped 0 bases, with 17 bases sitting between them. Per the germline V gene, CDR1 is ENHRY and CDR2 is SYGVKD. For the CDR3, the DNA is TGTGCCATCAGTGAGTCGACGGTCCTAGCGATGTACCAAGAGACCCAGTACTTC. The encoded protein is CAISESTVLAMYQETQYF.

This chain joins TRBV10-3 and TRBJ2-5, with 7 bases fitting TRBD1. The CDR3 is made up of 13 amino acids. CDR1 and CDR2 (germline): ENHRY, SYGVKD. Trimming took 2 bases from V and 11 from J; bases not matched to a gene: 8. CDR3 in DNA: TGTGCCATCAGTGAGAAACAGGGGTGTGAGCAGTACTTC. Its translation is CAISEKQGCEQYF.

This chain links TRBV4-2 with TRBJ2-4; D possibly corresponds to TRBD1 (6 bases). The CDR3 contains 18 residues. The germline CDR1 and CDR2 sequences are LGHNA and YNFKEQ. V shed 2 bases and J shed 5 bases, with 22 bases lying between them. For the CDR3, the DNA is TGTGCCAGCAGCCAACTTTTAACAGGGAGACAAGGAGAAAACATTCAGTACTTC. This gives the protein CASSQLLTGRQGENIQYF.

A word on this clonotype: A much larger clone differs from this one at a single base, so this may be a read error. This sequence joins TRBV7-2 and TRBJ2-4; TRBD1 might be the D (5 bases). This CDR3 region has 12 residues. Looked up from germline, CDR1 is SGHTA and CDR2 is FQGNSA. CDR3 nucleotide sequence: TGTGCCAGCAGTTTAGGGCAAGGGGTCAAGTACTTC. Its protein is CASSLGQGVKYF. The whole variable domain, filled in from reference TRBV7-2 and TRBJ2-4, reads GAGVSQSPSNKVTEKGKDVELRCDPISGHTALYWYRQSLGQGLEFLIYFQGNSAPDKSGLPSDRFSAERTGGSVSTLTIQRTQQEDSAVYLCASSLGQGVKYFGAGTRLSVL.

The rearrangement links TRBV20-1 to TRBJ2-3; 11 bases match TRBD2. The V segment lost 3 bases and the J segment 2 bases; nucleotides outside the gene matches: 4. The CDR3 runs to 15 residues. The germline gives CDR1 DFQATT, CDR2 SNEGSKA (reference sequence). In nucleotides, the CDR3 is TGCAGTGCTAGGGGACTAGCGGAGATCACAGATACGCAGTATTTT. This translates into CSARGLAEITDTQYF.

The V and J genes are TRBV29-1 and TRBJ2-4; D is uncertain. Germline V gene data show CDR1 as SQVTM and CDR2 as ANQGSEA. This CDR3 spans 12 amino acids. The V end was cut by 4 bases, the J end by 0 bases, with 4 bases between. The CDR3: CSVGTAKNIQYF. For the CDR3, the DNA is TGCAGCGTTGGGACAGCCAAAAACATTCAGTACTTC.

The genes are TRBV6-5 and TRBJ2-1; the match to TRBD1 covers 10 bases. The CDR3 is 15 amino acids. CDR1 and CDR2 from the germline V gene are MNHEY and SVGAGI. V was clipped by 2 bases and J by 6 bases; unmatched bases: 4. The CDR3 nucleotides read TGTGCCAGCAGTTACACCGGGACAGGGGTCAATGAGCAGTTCTTC. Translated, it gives CASSYTGTGVNEQFF.

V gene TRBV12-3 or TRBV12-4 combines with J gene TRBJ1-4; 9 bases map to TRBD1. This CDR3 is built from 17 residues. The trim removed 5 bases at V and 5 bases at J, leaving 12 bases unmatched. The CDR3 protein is CASSTFLLTGGNEKLFF. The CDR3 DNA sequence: TGTGCCAGCAGTACCTTCCTCTTGACAGGGGGGAATGAAAAACTGTTTTTT.

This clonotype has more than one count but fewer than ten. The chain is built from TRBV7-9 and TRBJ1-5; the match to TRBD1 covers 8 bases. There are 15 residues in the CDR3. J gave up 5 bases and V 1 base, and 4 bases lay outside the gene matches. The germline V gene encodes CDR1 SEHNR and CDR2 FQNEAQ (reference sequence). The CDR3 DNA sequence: TGTGCCAGCAGCTTAGGGATACAGGGGGATCAGCCCCAGCATTTT. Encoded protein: CASSLGIQGDQPQHF. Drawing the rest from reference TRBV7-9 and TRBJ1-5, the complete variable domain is DTGVSQNPRHKITKRGQNVTFRCDPISEHNRLYWYRQTLGQGPEFLTYFQNEAQLEKSRLLSDRFSAERPKGSFSTLEIQRTEQGDSAMYLCASSLGIQGDQPQHFGDGTRLSIL.